This T cell receptor (beta chain) comes out of a study of PD-L1 blockade in urothelial cancer. V lost 2 bases and J 4 bases, leaving 9 bases between the germline ends. The length of the CDR3 is 14 residues. Germline V gene lookup returns CDR1 LGHNT and CDR2 FRNRAP. The assay was immunoSEQ multiplex PCR, and TCRdb's table has in-frame clones only and misses some. Of around 40,000 clones in the sample, roughly 36% were seen once. Sequencing used tumor tissue, obtained before atezolizumab (anti-PD-L1) treatment. The chain employs TRBV12-5 and TRBJ2-1, with unresolved D. The TCR was taken from a man between 60 and 75 years old with urothelial cancer. For the CDR3, the DNA is TGTGCTAGTGGTTTGCAGACAAGTTACAATGAGCAGTTCTTC. Translating it yields CASGLQTSYNEQFF.